The source of this T cell receptor (beta chain) is a study of T cell responses to AZD1222 COVID-19 vaccine. This clone came up once. The antigen remains undetermined. From germline, CDR1 is SGHRS and CDR2 YFSETQ. The V end was cut by 4 bases, the J end by 1 base, with 12 bases between. CDR3 length: 15 amino acids. Combined were second doses at about 4 or about 12 weeks. Whole-study findings and limits: Clonal diversity was possibly underestimated, and the donors were mostly white British, with more females. Repertoires in all cases were sampled only once the peak T cell response had passed.

Generated by immunoSEQ multiplex PCR, the TCRdb table keeps only in-frame clones and is missing some. The sample records more than 150,000 clones, around 92% being singletons. The TCR sequence derives from an adult who received the AZD1222 COVID-19 vaccine. The source material was peripheral blood, sampled 28 days after the second AZD1222 dose. V is TRBV5-1 and J is TRBJ1-5; D is possibly TRBD1 (5 bases). The CDR3, as DNA: TGCGCCAGCAGCCCTGAAGACAGAAGCAATCAGCCCCAGCATTTT. Translated: CASSPEDRSNQPQHF. The whole variable domain, remainder taken from reference TRBV5-1 and TRBJ1-5, is KAGVTQTPRYLIKTRGQQVTLSCSPISGHRSVSWYQQTPGQGLQFLFEYFSETQRNKGNFPGRFSGRQFSNSRSEMNVSTLELGDSALYLCASSPEDRSNQPQHFGDGTRLSIL.